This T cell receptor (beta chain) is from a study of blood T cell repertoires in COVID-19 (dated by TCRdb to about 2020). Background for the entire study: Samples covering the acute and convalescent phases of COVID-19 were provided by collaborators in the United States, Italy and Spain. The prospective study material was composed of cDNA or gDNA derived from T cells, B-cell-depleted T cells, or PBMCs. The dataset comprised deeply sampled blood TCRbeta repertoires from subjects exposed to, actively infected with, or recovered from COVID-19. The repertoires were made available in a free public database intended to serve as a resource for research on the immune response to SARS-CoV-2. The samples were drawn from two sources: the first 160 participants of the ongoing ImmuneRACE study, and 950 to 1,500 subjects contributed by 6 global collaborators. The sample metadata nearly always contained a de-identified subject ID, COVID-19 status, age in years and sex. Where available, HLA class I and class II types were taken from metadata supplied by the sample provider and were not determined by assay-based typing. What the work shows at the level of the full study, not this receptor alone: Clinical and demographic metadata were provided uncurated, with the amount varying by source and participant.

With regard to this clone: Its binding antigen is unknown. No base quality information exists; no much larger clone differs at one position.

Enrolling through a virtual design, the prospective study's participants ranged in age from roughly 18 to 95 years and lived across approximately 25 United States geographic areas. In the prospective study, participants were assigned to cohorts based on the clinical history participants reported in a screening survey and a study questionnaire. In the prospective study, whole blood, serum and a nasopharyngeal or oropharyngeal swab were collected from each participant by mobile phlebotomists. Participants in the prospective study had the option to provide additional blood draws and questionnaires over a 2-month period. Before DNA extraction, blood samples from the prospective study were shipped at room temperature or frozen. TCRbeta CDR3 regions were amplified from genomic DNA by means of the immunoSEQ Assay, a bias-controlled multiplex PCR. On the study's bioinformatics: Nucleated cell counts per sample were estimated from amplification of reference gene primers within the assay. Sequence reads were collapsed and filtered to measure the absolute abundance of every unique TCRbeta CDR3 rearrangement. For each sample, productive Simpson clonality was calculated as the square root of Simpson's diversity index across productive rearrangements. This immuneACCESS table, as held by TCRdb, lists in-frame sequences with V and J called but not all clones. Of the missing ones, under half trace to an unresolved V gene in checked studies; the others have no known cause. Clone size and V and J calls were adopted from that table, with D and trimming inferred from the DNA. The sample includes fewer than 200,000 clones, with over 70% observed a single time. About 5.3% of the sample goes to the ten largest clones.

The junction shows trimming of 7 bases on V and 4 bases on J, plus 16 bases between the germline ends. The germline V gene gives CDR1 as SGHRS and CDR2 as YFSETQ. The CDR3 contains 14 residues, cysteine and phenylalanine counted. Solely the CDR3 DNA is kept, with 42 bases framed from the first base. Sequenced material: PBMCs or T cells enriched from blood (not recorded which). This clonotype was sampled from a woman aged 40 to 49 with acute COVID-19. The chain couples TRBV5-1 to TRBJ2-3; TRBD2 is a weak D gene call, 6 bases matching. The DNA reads TGCGCCAGCGGACCAGCGGGTTGGGCAGATACGCAGTATTTT. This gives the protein CASGPAGWADTQYF.